The source of this T cell receptor (beta chain) is a study of beta chain features in type 1 diabetes. The study, taken as a whole, reports: A closer apparent resemblance between naive, central memory and Treg TCRB repertoires was seen in patients than in healthy donors.

The sequenced template was cDNA made from the entire isolated RNA. The table came from immunoSEQ multiplex PCR; TCRdb's copy has only in-frame clones and leaves some out. This sample has 900,000 or so clones, with roughly a sixth found just once. This CDR3 has 16 residues. The V gene's germline CDR1 is SGHRS and CDR2 YFSETQ. Trimming took 4 bases from V and 7 from J, leaving 21 bases between them. A sort by CD45RO/CCR7/CD25/CD127/CD95/CD27 yielded CD4+ naive, central memory, regulatory and stem cell-like memory cells. Note on this clone: What it binds is unknown.

The TCR comes from a woman under 30 in good health. This chain links TRBV5-1 with TRBJ2-1; the D gene could be TRBD1 or TRBD2 (5 bases each). Sequenced sample: naive CD4+ T cells from blood. CDR3 sequence reads: CASSLSGGGVSNEQFF. The CDR3 bases are TGCGCCAGCAGCCTTTCCGGTGGGGGAGTATCTAATGAGCAGTTCTTC.